Presented here are 5 T cell receptor beta chains from one specimen sequenced in a study of blood T cells in healthy people across ages. A J-beta primer mix and a sample-barcoded 5' primer were used in a second PCR of about 7 to 12 cycles. TCRdb passed the 5' RACE reads through MiXCR, listing each CDR3 protein once. The repertoire consists of roughly 1.4 million distinct CDR3 sequences, with 59% occurring once and the leading ten covering more than 6%. The sample consisted of blood. The origin of the receptors is a man aged 18 to 30 in good health.

The V call is TRBV29-1, the J call TRBJ1-4; 12 nucleotides agree with TRBD1. J lost 3 bases, V lost 1 base, and 6 bases had no gene match. This CDR3 region has 17 residues. Germline V CDR1 and CDR2: SQVTM, ANQGSEA. The chain's CDR3 is CSVEAPGQGAANEKLFF. DNA for the CDR3: TGCAGCGTTGAAGCGCCGGGACAGGGGGCTGCTAATGAAAAACTGTTTTTT.

The chain combines TRBV2 with TRBJ2-5; D is ambiguous. CDR1 is SNHLY and CDR2 is FYNNEI in the germline V gene. CDR3 length: 12 residues. V was cut by 3 bases and J by 1 base, with 3 bases left in between. The CDR3 region has the DNA TGTGCCAGCAGTGACCTCCAAGAGACCCAGTACTTC. Translation gives CASSDLQETQYF.

The gene calls are TRBV6-2 or TRBV6-3 and TRBJ2-4; 10 bases align to TRBD2. The junction had 9 bases not matched to a gene; V was cut back by 4 bases and J by 9 bases. This CDR3 has 15 amino acids. In germline, CDR1 is MNHEY, CDR2 SVGEGT. CDR3 bases: TGTGCCAGCAGTTCAATAGCGGGGGGTGGCGGCATTCAGTACTTC. Encoded protein: CASSSIAGGGGIQYF.

The chain has TRBV20-1 and TRBJ2-5; D call uncertain. There are 12 residues in the CDR3. The germline V and J ends were trimmed by 3 bases and 2 bases, with 7 bases remaining between them. In germline, CDR1 is DFQATT, CDR2 SNEGSKA (reference sequence). The CDR3 loop reads CSASNIQETQYF. The CDR3 bases are TGCAGTGCTAGCAACATACAAGAGACCCAGTACTTC.

V is TRBV7-2 and J is TRBJ1-3; TRBD1 might be the D (6 bases). V was shortened by 1 base and J by 2 bases, with 9 bases between the two germline ends. Germline CDR1 SGHTA, CDR2 FQGNSA. The CDR3 extends over 15 amino acids. In nucleotides, the CDR3 is TGTGCCAGCAGCTTAGGGGACAACCCTGGAAACACCATATATTTT. Translation: CASSLGDNPGNTIYF.